This record covers a single T cell receptor beta chain. This clone appeared a few times. The clone's antigen remains unknown. No base qualities exist here, and no much larger clone lies one base off it. This sample is drawn from a study of shared clonotypes between healthy human individuals (dated by TCRdb to 2019 to 2021). With regard to the full study: The cohort included three men and a couple of women between 18 and 49 years of age. For each donor, CD4 naive and CD4 memory were each run on three plates, CD8 naive on two plates, and CD8 memory on one plate. To estimate repertoire size and how much clonotype sharing occurs between individuals, the study deeply sequenced the blood TCR repertoires of about five healthy adults. Different laboratories and diverse techniques were used to prepare libraries and sequence TCR repertoires, to increase sequencing depth and limit assay-specific biases. Each donor's leukapheresis produced roughly between roughly 0.85 and 10 billion PBMCs.

The CDR3 runs 11 residues from the cysteine to the phenylalanine. This entry keeps only the CDR3 DNA: 33 bases, framed from base 1. CDR1 is given as SEHNR and CDR2 as FQNEAQ, both from the germline V gene (reference sequence). V was cut back by 8 bases and J by 6 bases, leaving a gap of 10 bases between them. CD8 naive samples were CD45RO-negative cells positively selected for CCR7, giving a CD45RA+CCR7+ population that excluded TemRA cells. The donors were healthy, HIV-negative adults with no recently reported acute infections or vaccinations. Only Caucasian adults living in Nashville, Tennessee, USA were represented among the donors. Blood was obtained by leukapheresis, after which PBMCs were separated by Ficoll-Histopaque density gradient centrifugation and cryopreserved in liquid nitrogen vapor phase. Analytical flow cytometry was used to check the purity and quantity of every magnetically sorted T cell population. Genomic DNA was isolated from each sorted fraction and quantified by UV absorbance on a Nanodrop 2000c.

The paper's findings and limits, for the study overall: Incomplete sequencing was indicated by rarefaction of sorted-subset datasets, despite the large sequencing depth. Because the study included only a small number of donors, the genetic and exposure-history diversity represented was limited. Across a few donors, 5% to 6% of naive CD4, over 3% of naive CD8, under 2.5% of memory CD4, and approximately 0.4% of memory CD8 clonotypes were shared. Clonotypes shared by all four sorted-subset donors showed higher generation probabilities than non-shared clonotypes. Pairwise subsampling led to the expectation that sequencing depth would affect the degree of clonotype sharing among donors. Larger estimated clonotype richness was generally found for naive subsets than for memory subsets. Sampling was limited to blood, and TCR repertoires in tissue likely differ from TCR repertoires in blood.

TCR CDR3 regions were amplified from genomic DNA by multiplex PCR using the deep immunoSEQ assay. Extracted genomic DNA from each cell subset was distributed evenly across all wells of several immunoSEQ 96-well plates, and each plate was treated as a replicate. For sorted subsets, around 200 ng genomic DNA, equal to about 30,000 T cell genomes, was loaded into each replicate PCR. The purified libraries were quantified using a Qubit 3.0 fluorometer, sized with a Bioanalyzer 2100, and then quantified again using the KAPA Library Quantification kit. Each immunoSEQ 96-well plate was sequenced on its own single-read 150-cycle Illumina NextSeq 550 flow cell. As for the authors' bioinformatics: Because only junctional sequences without quality scores were contained in the immunoSEQ output, filtering matching that applied to full-length reads could not be performed. Sequences were annotated with PyIR, a Python wrapper for IgBLAST v1.9, using IMGT germline references to assign V/J genes and CDR3. Reads were filtered out if the reads had weak V/J assignments (E-value above 1e-6), no CDR3, stop codons, out-of-frame junctions, or ambiguous translated residues. V3J clonotypes were defined as sequences sharing the same inferred V gene, J gene, and CDR3 amino acid sequence. Percentage overlap between repertoires was computed as shared unique clonotypes divided by the size of the smaller repertoire. Richness of each repertoire was evaluated using RTK rarefaction, the Chao1 estimator, and Recon v2.1 estimates of unobserved clonotypes. OLGA was used to compute generation probabilities for all TCRbeta clonotypes that the gDNA method yielded from a few donors. TCRdb took over this immuneACCESS table, retaining in-frame rearrangements with V and J assigned. Such tables are incomplete; in checked studies, under half of the missing clones stem from an unresolved V gene, and the remainder is unexplained. The D gene and trimming were derived from the DNA, and the V and J assignments and clone size from that table. Across this sample there are about 2.1 million clones, with 85% to 95% seen only once. The top ten constitute less than 2% of the sample.

The sequencing sample was made of naive CD8+ T cells from PBMCs. The cell subset or site label, as the study defines it: CD45RA+CCR7+. The sequence was obtained from a man aged 18 to 35 in good health. Some clones in this sample may be carry-over from other donors' samples. The chain joins TRBV7-9 to TRBJ1-1, with no confident D gene call. Here is the DNA: TGTGCCAGCGGCCAAGTTTCTGAAGCTTTCTTT. This is translated as CASGQVSEAFF.